Listed here are 9 T cell receptor beta chains from one sample, sequenced in a study of blood T cell repertoires in COVID-19. Generated by immunoSEQ multiplex PCR, the TCRdb table keeps only in-frame clones and is missing some. The sample yields 170,000 or so clones, around nine tenths seen once. Sequencing was carried out using peripheral blood. The receptors originated from a man in his sixties with COVID-19, enrolled during active disease.

The chain employs TRBV2 and TRBJ2-1; 11 positions agree with TRBD2. The CDR3 sequence is 14 residues long. CDR1 SNHLY and CDR2 FYNNEI come from the germline V gene. Trimming at V came to 6 bases and at J to 6 bases, leaving 4 bases not matched to a gene. The CDR3 DNA reads as TGTGCCAGCAGGGTTAGCGGGGGGGGCAATGAGCAGTTCTTC. It specifies CASRVSGGGNEQFF. Filled out from reference TRBV2 and TRBJ2-1, the complete variable domain reads EPEVTQTPSHQVTQMGQEVILRCVPISNHLYFYWYRQILGQKVEFLVSFYNNEISEKSEIFDDQFSVERPDGSNFTLKIRSTKLEDSAMYFCASRVSGGGNEQFFGPGTRLTVL.

V gene TRBV5-1 combines with J gene TRBJ1-1; 9 bases fit TRBD1. Looked up from germline, CDR1 is SGHRS and CDR2 is YFSETQ. The CDR3 runs 13 residues. Germline trimming cut 7 bases from V and 3 bases from J; bases unmatched to any gene: 4. The CDR3 here is CASGTGSHTEAFF. CDR3 DNA: TGCGCCAGCGGGACAGGGTCCCACACTGAAGCTTTCTTT.

V is TRBV6-2 or TRBV6-3 and J is TRBJ2-5, with 7 positions matching TRBD2. Trimming took 3 bases from V and 4 from J; bases not matched to a gene: 14. Germline lookup yields CDR1 MNHEY and CDR2 SVGEGT. This CDR3 contains 17 residues. The CDR3 DNA reads TGTGCCAGCAGTTATATACCTCCTAGGGTAGCGGGAGAGACCCAGTACTTC. Its protein is CASSYIPPRVAGETQYF.

Concerning this clone: The same CDR3 arises from other DNA sequences in this sample as well. The rearrangement uses TRBV14 and TRBJ1-2; 9 nucleotides align to TRBD1. Germline V CDR1 and CDR2: SGHDN, FVKESK. This CDR3 is 13 amino acids long. J lost 4 bases, V lost 3 bases, and 0 bases had no gene match. The CDR3 DNA sequence: TGTGCCAGCAGCCAGGGACAGGGCTATGGCTACACCTTC. Translating it yields CASSQGQGYGYTF.

The gene calls are TRBV3-1 (or the pseudogene TRBV3-2) and TRBJ1-2; TRBD1 matches at 7 bases. With V trimmed by 0 bases and J by 0 bases, 4 bases remained unmatched. Looked up from germline, CDR1 is LGHDT and CDR2 is YNNKEL (reference sequence). The CDR3 extends over 16 amino acids. CDR3 loop: CASSQEQGTPNYGYTF. The CDR3 nucleotides are TGTGCCAGCAGCCAAGAACAGGGGACTCCTAACTATGGCTACACCTTC.

The chain has TRBV9 and TRBJ2-6; D might be TRBD2 (6 bases). Trimming removed 2 bases at V and 2 bases at J, with 8 bases between. The CDR3 is 15 amino acids. CDR1 and CDR2 from the germline V gene are SGDLS and YYNGEE. The CDR3 DNA sequence: TGTGCCAGCAGCGTGGCGGGAACTGGGGCCAACGTCCTGACTTTC. This gives the protein CASSVAGTGANVLTF. The whole variable domain, filled in from reference TRBV9 and TRBJ2-6, reads DSGVTQTPKHLITATGQRVTLRCSPRSGDLSVYWYQQSLDQGLQFLIQYYNGEERAKGNILERFSAQQFPDLHSELNLSSLELGDSALYFCASSVAGTGANVLTFGAGSRLTVL.

Regarding this clone: Other DNA sequences in this specimen translate into the identical CDR3. The CDR3 bases are TGTGCCAGCAGTTACTCGAAACTAGCGGGGGCGGGTGAGCAGTTCTTC. Translation: CASSYSKLAGAGEQFF. V is TRBV6-2 or TRBV6-3 and J is TRBJ2-1, with TRBD2 identical over 11 bases. This CDR3 has 16 residues. The J segment lost 9 bases and the V segment lost 0 bases, leaving 7 bases of the junction unmatched. CDR1 is MNHEY, CDR2 SVGEGT, per germline.

The chain is built from TRBV27 and TRBJ1-6; 7 bases align to TRBD1. The CDR3 has 15 amino acids. The germline CDR1 and CDR2 sequences are MNHEY and SMNVEV (reference sequence). The ends lost 6 bases at V and 14 bases at J; junction bases unmatched: 16. The CDR3 nucleotides read TGTGCCAGCAGCTATAAACCGGGACAGCAACTGGCCCTCCACTTT. Protein: CASSYKPGQQLALHF.

This chain joins TRBV7-2 and TRBJ2-3, with D unclear. V was trimmed by 7 bases and J by 1 base, leaving 15 bases between them. Germline loops: CDR1 SGHTA, CDR2 FQGNSA. The CDR3 has 15 residues. The CDR3 coding sequence is TGTGCCAGCAACCCGACTGGGTCTCGCACAGATACGCAGTATTTT. This codes for CASNPTGSRTDTQYF.